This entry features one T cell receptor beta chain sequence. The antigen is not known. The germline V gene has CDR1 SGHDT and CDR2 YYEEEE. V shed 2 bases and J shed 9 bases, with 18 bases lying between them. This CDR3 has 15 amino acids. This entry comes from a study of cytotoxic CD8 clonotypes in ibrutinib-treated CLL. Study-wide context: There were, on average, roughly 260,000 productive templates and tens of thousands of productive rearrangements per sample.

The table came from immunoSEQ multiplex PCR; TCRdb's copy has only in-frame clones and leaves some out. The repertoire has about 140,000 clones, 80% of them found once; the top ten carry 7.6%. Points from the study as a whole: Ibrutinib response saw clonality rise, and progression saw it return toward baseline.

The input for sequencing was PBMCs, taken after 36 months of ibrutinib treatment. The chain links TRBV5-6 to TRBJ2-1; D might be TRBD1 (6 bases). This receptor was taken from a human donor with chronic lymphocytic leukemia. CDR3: CASSFTGSGLSEQFF. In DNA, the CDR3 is TGTGCCAGCAGCTTCACAGGGTCGGGTTTGAGTGAGCAGTTCTTC.